This T cell receptor beta chain was retrieved from a study of shared clonotypes between healthy human individuals. Study summary: The cohort had two women and a few men, ages 18 to 49. Three CD4 naive, three CD4 memory, two CD8 naive and one CD8 memory plate were used per donor. General study points: For naive CD4 cells, roughly 5% of clonotypes were shared across a handful of donors.

The method was immunoSEQ multiplex PCR; TCRdb's version includes in-frame clones alone and lacks a portion of them. The sample contains 550,000 to 650,000 clones, approximately 96% of which appear only once. The germline CDR1 and CDR2 sequences are SGDLS and YYNGEE. Trimming removed 3 bases from V and 6 bases from J; junction bases left unmatched: 3. CDR3 length: 15 amino acids. Terminally differentiated effector memory CD45RA+ cells were left out of the naive CD8 fraction, which was CD45RO-negative and positively selected for CCR7. With regard to this clone: The antigen remains undetermined.

Sequenced: naive CD8+ T cells sorted from blood. The sequence came from a woman aged 25 to 39 in good health. The V gene is TRBV9, the J gene TRBJ2-1, with TRBD2 identical over 13 bases. This CDR3 reads CASSATSGRSNEQFF. The CDR3 bases are TGTGCCAGCAGCGCGACTAGCGGGAGGAGCAATGAGCAGTTCTTC. The variable domain in full, with the rest retrieved from reference TRBV9 and TRBJ2-1, is DSGVTQTPKHLITATGQRVTLRCSPRSGDLSVYWYQQSLDQGLQFLIQYYNGEERAKGNILERFSAQQFPDLHSELNLSSLELGDSALYFCASSATSGRSNEQFFGPGTRLTVL.